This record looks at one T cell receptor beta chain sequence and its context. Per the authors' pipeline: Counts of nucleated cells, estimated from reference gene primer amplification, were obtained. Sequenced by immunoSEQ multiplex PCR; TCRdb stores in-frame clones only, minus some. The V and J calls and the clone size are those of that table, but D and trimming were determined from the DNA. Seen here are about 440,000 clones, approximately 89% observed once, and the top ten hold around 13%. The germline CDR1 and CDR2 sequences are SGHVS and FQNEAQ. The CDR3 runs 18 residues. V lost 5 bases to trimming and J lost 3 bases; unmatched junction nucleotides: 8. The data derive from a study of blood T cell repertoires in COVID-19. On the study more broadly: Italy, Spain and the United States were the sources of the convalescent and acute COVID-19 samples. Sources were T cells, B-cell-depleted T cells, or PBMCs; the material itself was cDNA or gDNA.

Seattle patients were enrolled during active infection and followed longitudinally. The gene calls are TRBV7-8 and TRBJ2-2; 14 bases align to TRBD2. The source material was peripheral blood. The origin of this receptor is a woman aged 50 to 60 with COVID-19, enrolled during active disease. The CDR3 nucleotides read TGTGCCAGCAGCGTTGGGACTAGCGGGGGTACTGACACCGGGGAGCTGTTTTTT. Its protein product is CASSVGTSGGTDTGELFF.